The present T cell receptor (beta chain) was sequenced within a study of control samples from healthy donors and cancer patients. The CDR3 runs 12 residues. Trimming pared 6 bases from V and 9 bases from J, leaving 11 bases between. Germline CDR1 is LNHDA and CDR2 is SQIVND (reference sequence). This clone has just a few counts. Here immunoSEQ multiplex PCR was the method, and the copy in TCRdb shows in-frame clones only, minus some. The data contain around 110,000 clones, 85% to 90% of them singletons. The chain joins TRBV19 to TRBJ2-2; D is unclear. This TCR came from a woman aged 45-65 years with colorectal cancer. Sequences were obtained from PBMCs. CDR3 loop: CASSQARWELFF. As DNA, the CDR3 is TGTGCCAGTAGCCAGGCCCGGTGGGAGCTGTTTTTT.